This paragraph covers one T cell receptor (beta chain) sequence. The antigen it recognizes is unknown. The input lacks base qualities; no much larger clone sits a single base away. The data were produced on an Illumina NovaSeq 6000. TCRalpha and TCRbeta cDNA libraries were built by 5'RACE with constant-segment primers, adding sample barcodes and unique molecular identifiers. RNA was extracted from every sample with Trizol reagent. The libraries were amplified in two PCR steps, and the second step added a second sample barcode and Illumina TruSeq adapters. Sequencing of libraries was performed on an Illumina NovaSeq with 2 x 150 bp paired-end reads. The authors' pipeline ran thus. The reads were demultiplexed and collapsed into UMI-guided consensus sequences using migec v1.2.7. With mixcr v2.1.11, UMI consensuses were aligned to TRA and TRB V and J templates and assembled into clonotypes. Clonotypes were classified as expanded or contracted when called significant by both edgeR and NoisET, with noise models trained on biological replicates. For edgeR calls, a false discovery rate-adjusted p below 0.01 and a log2 fold-change threshold of 1 were applied. As an exploratory analysis of dynamics, PCA with hierarchical clustering was applied to max-normalized trajectories of the 1000 most abundant clonotypes. Separately sequenced CD4+ and CD8+ repertoires were used to assign a CD4 or CD8 phenotype to each responding clone. TCRdb trimmed public reads at Q25 via fastp, called clones via MiXCR and kept in-frame beta chains. Records with the same CDR3 protein are collapsed into one entry carrying the most frequent genes and DNA. TCRdb's processing, not the authors', yielded these V and J calls. The sample table lists a few hundred thousand distinct CDR3 sequences, 20% to 25% of them with a count of one. Clones ranked in the top ten supply over 20% of the sample.

The sample originates from a study of T-cell memory formation after mild COVID-19 (dated by TCRdb to the early 2020s). About the investigation overall: TCR sequence clusters from the two donors were largely donor specific. In a couple of donors, T-cell clones that expanded and contracted after mild COVID-19 were tracked by sequencing TCRalpha and TCRbeta repertoires over time. Two young, previously healthy adult volunteers, one female and one male, were included in the cohort. What the authors observed across the whole study: The study included only two mild cases, and larger cohorts that include severe cases with pre-infection samples were judged to be necessary. Whether the second-wave clones peaking on day 37 were SARS-CoV-2 specific was not confirmed. Clones that contracted from day 15 to 85 showed balanced CD4/CD8 phenotypes, whereas a second wave of clones that expanded from day 15 to 37 leaned towards CD4+. Contracting CD4+ clones turned up mainly in the CM and EM memory subsets, whereas EMRA was where CD8+ clones were enriched. Some responding clones were found in pre-infection memory, which suggests that pre-existing cross-reactive memory T cells took part in the SARS-CoV-2 response.

PBMCs were isolated by Ficoll-Paque density gradient centrifugation. Trimming takes 4 bases off V and 9 bases off J; junction bases not matched to a gene: 8. According to the germline V gene, CDR1 reads SGHRS and CDR2 reads YFSETQ. Reading from cysteine to phenylalanine, the CDR3 counts 14 amino acids. Only CDR3 DNA remains: 42 bases, in frame from the first base. The specimen was PBMCs or a T cell subset sorted from them (not recorded which). This sequence originates from a man aged 18 to 29 who had mild COVID-19 (a few samples of this study predate the infection). The sample titles of this study are shuffled in the database, so cell type and time point are left out; the donor was told from shared clones. This receptor chain uses TRBV5-1 and TRBJ2-1; a stretch of 9 junction bases matches TRBD1. The nucleotides are TGCGCCAGCAGCGATGGGGAACAGGGGGCTGAGCAGTTCTTC. Translated, this gives CASSDGEQGAEQFF.